Below are 9 T cell receptor beta chains sequenced from a single sample in a study of shared clonotypes between healthy human individuals. In the naive CD8 group, cells lacked CD45RO and were positively selected for CCR7, so terminally differentiated effector memory CD45RA+ cells were left out. Assay: immunoSEQ multiplex PCR; the TCRdb copy retains only in-frame clones and omits some. The top ten clones hold 0.9% to 1.5% of a sample with some 1,900,000 clones, approximately 95% of them seen once. What was sequenced was naive CD8+ T cells sorted from blood. All receptors derive from a man between 18 and 35 years old in good health.

This clone was detected once. The V and J genes are TRBV27 and TRBJ2-3; D remains ambiguous. The CDR3 consists of 14 residues. Trimming took off 5 bases at V and 5 bases at J, with 14 bases between the two ends. Germline V gene lookup returns CDR1 MNHEY and CDR2 SMNVEV (reference sequence). The CDR3 protein is CASSPVYARDTQYF. The CDR3 coding sequence is TGTGCCAGCAGTCCCGTTTACGCCCGAGATACGCAGTATTTT.

Points on this clone: Other DNA sequences in the same sample also yield this CDR3. The rearrangement uses TRBV30 and TRBJ2-7; TRBD1 might be the D (5 bases). This CDR3 comprises 12 residues. CDR1 GTSNPN and CDR2 SVGIG come from the germline V gene (reference sequence). V dropped 0 bases and J dropped 4 bases, with 7 bases sitting between them. The CDR3 DNA follows: TGTGCCTGGAGTGTGGCAGGGTACGAGCAGTACTTC. Translating gives CAWSVAGYEQYF.

Comments on this clone: The sample carries other DNA sequences with the same CDR3. The chain joins TRBV9 to TRBJ1-2; D uncertain. This CDR3 comprises 12 residues. Between the trimmed V and J ends, which lost 2 bases and 1 base, there was a span of 3 bases. Germline lookup yields CDR1 SGDLS and CDR2 YYNGEE. CDR3 sequence: CASSVLNYGYTF. DNA for the CDR3: TGTGCCAGCAGCGTGCTTAACTATGGCTACACCTTC.

The J gene is TRBJ2-3, the V gene TRBV7-9; a possible D gene is TRBD2 (7 bases). Trimming removed 5 bases at V and 4 bases at J, with 22 bases between. This CDR3 spans 17 amino acids. CDR1 is SEHNR, CDR2 FQNEAQ, per germline (reference sequence). In DNA, the CDR3 is TGTGCCAGCAGCCCAAGCCGGGGCGGGGGCGGTCCAGATACGCAGTATTTT. It specifies CASSPSRGGGGPDTQYF.

This chain joins TRBV27 and TRBJ2-7; possible D gene TRBD2, 7 bases. CDR3 length: 14 residues. V dropped 5 bases and J dropped 3 bases, with 14 bases sitting between them. Germline CDR1 and CDR2: MNHEY and SMNVEV (reference sequence). CDR3 protein: CASSRGGEVYEQYF. CDR3 in DNA: TGTGCCAGCAGTCGAGGGGGGGAGGTCTACGAGCAGTACTTC.

The genes are TRBV2 and TRBJ1-5, with D unclear. V lost 0 bases and J lost 5, with 17 bases in between. The CDR3 has 17 residues. The V gene's germline CDR1 is SNHLY and CDR2 FYNNEI. The CDR3 protein is CASSEAWALTEYQPQHF. CDR3 DNA sequence: TGTGCCAGCAGTGAAGCATGGGCCTTAACCGAATATCAGCCCCAGCATTTT. Using reference TRBV2 and TRBJ1-5 for the parts outside the CDR3, the full variable domain is EPEVTQTPSHQVTQMGQEVILRCVPISNHLYFYWYRQILGQKVEFLVSFYNNEISEKSEIFDDQFSVERPDGSNFTLKIRSTKLEDSAMYFCASSEAWALTEYQPQHFGDGTRLSIL.

This rearrangement joins TRBV28 to TRBJ2-2; possibly TRBD1 for D (5 bases). Trimming took 9 bases from V and 1 from J, leaving 12 bases between them. This CDR3 is built from 14 residues. The germline V gene encodes CDR1 MDHEN and CDR2 SYDVKM. The DNA of the CDR3 is TGTGCCAGTCAGGGTTGGGGGAACACCGGGGAGCTGTTTTTT. It specifies CASQGWGNTGELFF.

This chain joins TRBV5-6 and TRBJ1-4; D is undetermined. The V gene's germline CDR1 is SGHDT and CDR2 YYEEEE. V shed 4 bases and J shed 4 bases, with 8 bases lying between them. This CDR3 comprises 13 residues. The CDR3: CASSLGVNEKLFF. CDR3 coding DNA: TGTGCCAGCAGCCTTGGGGTTAATGAAAAACTGTTTTTT.

The chain couples TRBV7-9 to TRBJ2-7, with 11 bases that match TRBD2. Germline CDR1 reads SEHNR; CDR2 reads FQNEAQ (reference sequence). The length of the CDR3 is 17 residues. J was trimmed by 4 bases and V by 5 bases; bases with no gene match: 13. CDR3: CASSRLAGRDTVYEQYF. CDR3 nucleotide sequence: TGTGCCAGCAGCCGACTAGCGGGAAGGGACACCGTATACGAGCAGTACTTC.